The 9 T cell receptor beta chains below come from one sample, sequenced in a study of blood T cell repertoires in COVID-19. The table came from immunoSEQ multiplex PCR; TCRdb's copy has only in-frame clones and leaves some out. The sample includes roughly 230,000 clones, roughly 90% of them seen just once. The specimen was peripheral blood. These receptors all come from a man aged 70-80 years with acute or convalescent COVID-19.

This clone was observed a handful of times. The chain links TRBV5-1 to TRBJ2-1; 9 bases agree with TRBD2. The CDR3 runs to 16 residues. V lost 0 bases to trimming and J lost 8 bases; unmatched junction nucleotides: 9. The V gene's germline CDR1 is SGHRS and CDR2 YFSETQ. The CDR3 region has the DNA TGCGCCAGCAGCTTGGCCTTGCGGGAGGGCCGCGATGAGCAGTTCTTC. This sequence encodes CASSLALREGRDEQFF.

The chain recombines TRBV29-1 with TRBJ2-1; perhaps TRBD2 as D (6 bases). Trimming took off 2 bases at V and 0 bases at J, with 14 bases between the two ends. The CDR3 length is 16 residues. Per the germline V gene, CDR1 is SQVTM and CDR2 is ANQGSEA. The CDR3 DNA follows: TGCAGCGTTGAATCGCGTGGAGGGTCCTCCTACAATGAGCAGTTCTTC. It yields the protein CSVESRGGSSYNEQFF.

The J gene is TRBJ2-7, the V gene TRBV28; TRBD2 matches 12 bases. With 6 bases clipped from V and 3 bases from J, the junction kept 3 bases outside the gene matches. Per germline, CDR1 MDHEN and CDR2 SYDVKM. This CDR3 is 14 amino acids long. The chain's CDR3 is CASRLAGGGYEQYF. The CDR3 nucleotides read TGTGCCAGCAGACTAGCGGGAGGCGGCTACGAGCAGTACTTC.

The CDR3 region is CAITGAGGSGYTF. For the CDR3, the DNA is TGTGCCATCACGGGAGCAGGGGGCAGTGGCTACACCTTC. The chain employs TRBV7-9 and TRBJ1-2, with 8 bases identical to TRBD1. CDR1 and CDR2 (germline): SEHNR, FQNEAQ (reference sequence). CDR3 length: 13 residues. Trimming cost V 10 bases and J 7 bases; bases outside gene matches: 11.

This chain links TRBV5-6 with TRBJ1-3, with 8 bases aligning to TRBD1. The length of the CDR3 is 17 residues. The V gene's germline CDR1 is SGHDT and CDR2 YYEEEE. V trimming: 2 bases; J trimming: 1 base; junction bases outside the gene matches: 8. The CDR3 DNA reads TGTGCCAGCAGCTTTGGACAGGGTTTACGTTCTGGAAACACCATATATTTT. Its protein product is CASSFGQGLRSGNTIYF.

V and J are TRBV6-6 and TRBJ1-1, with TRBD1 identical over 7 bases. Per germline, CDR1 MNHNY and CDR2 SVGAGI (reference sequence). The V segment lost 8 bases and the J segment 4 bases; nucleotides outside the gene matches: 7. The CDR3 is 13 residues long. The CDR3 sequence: CASSGAGGTEAFF. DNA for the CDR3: TGTGCCAGCTCAGGTGCAGGGGGCACTGAAGCTTTCTTT.

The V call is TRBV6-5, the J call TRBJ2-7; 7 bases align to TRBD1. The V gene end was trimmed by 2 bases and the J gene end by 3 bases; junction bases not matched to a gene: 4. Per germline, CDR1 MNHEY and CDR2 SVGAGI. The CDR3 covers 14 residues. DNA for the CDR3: TGTGCCAGCAGTTACGGGAACAGGGGCTACGAGCAGTACTTC. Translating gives CASSYGNRGYEQYF.

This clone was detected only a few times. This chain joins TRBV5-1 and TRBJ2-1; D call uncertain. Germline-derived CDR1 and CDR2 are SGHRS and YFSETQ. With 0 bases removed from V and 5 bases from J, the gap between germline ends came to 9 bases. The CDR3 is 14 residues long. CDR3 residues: CASSLGSRDNEQFF. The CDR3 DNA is TGCGCCAGCAGCTTGGGGTCCCGGGACAATGAGCAGTTCTTC.

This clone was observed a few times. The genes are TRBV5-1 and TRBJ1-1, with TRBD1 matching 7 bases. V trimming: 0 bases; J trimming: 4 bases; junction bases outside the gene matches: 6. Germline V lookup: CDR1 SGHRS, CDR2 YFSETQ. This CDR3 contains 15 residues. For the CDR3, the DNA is TGCGCCAGCAGCTTGGAGATAGGGGGCTTCACTGAAGCTTTCTTT. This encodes CASSLEIGGFTEAFF.